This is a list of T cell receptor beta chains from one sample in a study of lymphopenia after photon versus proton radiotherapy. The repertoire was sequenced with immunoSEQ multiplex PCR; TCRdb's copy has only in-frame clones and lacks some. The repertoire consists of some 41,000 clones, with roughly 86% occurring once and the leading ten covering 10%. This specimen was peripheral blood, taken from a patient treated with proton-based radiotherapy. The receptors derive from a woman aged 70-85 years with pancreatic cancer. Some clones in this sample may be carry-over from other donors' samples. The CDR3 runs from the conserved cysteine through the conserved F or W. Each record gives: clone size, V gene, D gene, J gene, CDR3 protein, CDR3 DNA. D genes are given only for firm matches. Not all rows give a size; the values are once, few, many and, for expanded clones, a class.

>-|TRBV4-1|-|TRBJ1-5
CASSQDAPRAGQPQHF
TGCGCCAGCAGCCAAGATGCCCCGAGGGCCGGGCAGCCCCAGCATTTT
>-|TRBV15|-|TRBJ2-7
CATSRDLGYEQYF
TGTGCCACCAGCAGAGATCTTGGCTACGAGCAGTACTTC
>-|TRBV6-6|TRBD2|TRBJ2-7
CASSLAGLSLEQYF
TGTGCCAGCAGTCTAGCGGGACTGTCCCTCGAGCAGTACTTC
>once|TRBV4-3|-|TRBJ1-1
CASSRNRVTDSVKNTEAFF
TGCGCCAGCAGCCGCAACAGGGTAACAGACTCTGTTAAGAACACTGAAGCTTTCTTT
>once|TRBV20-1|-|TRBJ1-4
CSARDSEKLFF
TGCAGTGCTAGAGATAGCGAAAAACTGTTTTTT
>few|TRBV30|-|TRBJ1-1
CAWSLRVNTEAFF
TGTGCCTGGAGCCTCAGGGTGAACACTGAAGCTTTCTTT
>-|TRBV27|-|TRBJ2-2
CASSLPAGAKTGELFF
TGTGCCAGCAGTTTACCCGCAGGGGCGAAGACCGGGGAGCTGTTTTTT
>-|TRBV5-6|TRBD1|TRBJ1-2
CASRWDRGRANYGYTF
TGTGCCAGCAGGTGGGACAGGGGGCGGGCTAACTATGGCTACACCTTC
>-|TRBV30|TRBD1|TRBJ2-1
CVWNRGGNEQFF
TGTGTCTGGAACAGGGGCGGCAATGAGCAGTTCTTC
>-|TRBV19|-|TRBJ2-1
CASSIVPRGQLSNEQFF
TGTGCCAGTAGTATAGTCCCCCGTGGACAGTTGAGCAATGAGCAGTTCTTC
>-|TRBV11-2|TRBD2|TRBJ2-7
CASSLGPGLAKGEQYF
TGTGCCAGCAGCTTAGGACCGGGACTAGCGAAGGGTGAGCAGTACTTC
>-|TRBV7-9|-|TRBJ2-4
CASSQARADAKNIQYF
TGTGCCAGCAGCCAGGCCCGGGCTGATGCCAAAAACATTCAGTACTTC
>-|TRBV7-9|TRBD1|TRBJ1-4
CASSSGGRGGKLFF
TGTGCCAGCAGCTCAGGGGGCAGGGGTGGAAAACTGTTTTTT
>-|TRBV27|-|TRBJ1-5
CASSAEFNQPQHF
TGTGCCAGCAGCGCGGAATTCAATCAGCCCCAGCATTTT
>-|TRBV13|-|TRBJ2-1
CASSLGGYNEQFF
TGTGCCAGCAGCTTAGGAGGTTACAATGAGCAGTTCTTC
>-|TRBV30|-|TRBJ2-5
CAWGQGPQETQYF
TGTGCCTGGGGGCAGGGCCCCCAAGAGACCCAGTACTTC
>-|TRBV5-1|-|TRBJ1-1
CASSPRENTEAFF
TGCGCCAGCAGCCCCCGGGAAAACACTGAAGCTTTCTTT
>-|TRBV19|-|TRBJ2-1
CASSKNPGSSYNEQFF
TGTGCCAGTAGTAAAAACCCCGGCAGCTCCTACAATGAGCAGTTCTTC
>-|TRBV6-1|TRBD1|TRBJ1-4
CASSELQGIRWEKLFF
TGTGCCAGCAGTGAGTTACAGGGGATCCGATGGGAAAAACTGTTTTTT
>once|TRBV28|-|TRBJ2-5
CASRLRTFQETQYF
TGTGCCAGCAGGCTTCGGACTTTTCAAGAGACCCAGTACTTC
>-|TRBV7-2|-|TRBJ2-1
CASSLVGGWSYNEQFF
TGTGCCAGCAGCTTAGTTGGGGGTTGGTCCTACAATGAGCAGTTCTTC
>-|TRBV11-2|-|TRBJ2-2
CASSGGTALNTGELFF
TGTGCCAGCAGCGGAGGGACAGCTCTGAACACCGGGGAGCTGTTTTTT
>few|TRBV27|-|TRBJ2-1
CASSLMAYNEQFF
TGTGCCAGCAGTTTAATGGCCTACAATGAGCAGTTCTTC
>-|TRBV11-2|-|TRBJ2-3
CASSLGMSTDTQYF
TGTGCCAGCAGCTTGGGCATGAGCACAGATACGCAGTATTTT
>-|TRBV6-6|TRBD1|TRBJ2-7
CASRVGQGQREQYF
TGTGCCAGCAGGGTTGGACAGGGTCAAAGAGAGCAGTACTTC
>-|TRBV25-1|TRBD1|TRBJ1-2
CASSKQGALGYTF
TGTGCCAGCAGTAAACAGGGGGCTCTTGGCTACACCTTC
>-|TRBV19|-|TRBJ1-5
CASSIVAGGDQPQHF
TGTGCCAGTAGTATAGTTGCAGGAGGGGATCAGCCCCAGCATTTT